The present entry profiles one T cell receptor (beta chain) with its context. This clonotype appeared many times. Its binding antigen is unknown. No per-base quality is available; no much larger clone lies one base away. What this sample's time point label stands for: sample taken at primary tumor resection. Donors were around 69 patients with early-stage, untreated non-small cell lung cancer from the lung TRACERx cohort. Whole RNA extracted from tumor and nontumor lung tissue, or from cryopreserved PBMC samples, was used for TCR sequencing without cell sorting. A patient was chosen for TCR sequencing only when enough RNA was available from at least two tumor regions. A lung pathologist reviewed the tumor and adjacent nontumor lung specimens before the specimens were selected. The data stem from a study of spatial heterogeneity in lung cancer (dated by TCRdb to 2018 to 2020). For the wider study: Beta-chain transcripts were consistently detected in greater numbers than alpha-chain transcripts, which likely reflected higher beta-chain transcript abundance. In tumor regions, TCR transcript counts showed a strong correlation with a T cell transcriptional module score from matched bulk RNA-seq. In the raw uncorrected reads, each unique combination of TCR and UMI appeared on average more than ten times. The study quantitatively compared TCR alpha and beta repertoires across multiple tumor regions, matched nontumor lung and blood in non-small cell lung cancer. Nonsynonymous mutation counts, determined by whole-exome sequencing of tumor tissue, were related to TCR repertoire features. Both alpha and beta chains were TCR-sequenced in samples taken at surgery, namely 220 tumor regions, 62 to 70 matched nontumor lung samples and approximately 51 PBMC samples. Findings and caveats that apply to the study as a whole: Counts of ubiquitous and regional expanded TCRs correlated with counts of ubiquitous and regional nonsynonymous mutations, respectively. Estimated TCR-seq coverage of tumor T cells was only roughly 7.3% for alpha chains and about 12% for beta chains. The number of expanded intratumoral alpha and beta TCRs correlated with the tumor nonsynonymous mutation count. Additional single-cell paired TCR alpha and beta sequencing was considered necessary to confirm, at a functional level, the hypothesis that regional TCRs recognize regional mutations.

Libraries were made using 5' RACE. The listed sequencing device is NextSeq 500. To allow correction of PCR and sequencing errors, the TCR library protocol tagged every TCR cDNA molecule with a unique molecular identifier. The authors processed their data as follows. TCR identification, UMI-based error correction and CDR3 extraction were all carried out with Decombinator tools. TCRs above a frequency of 2 per 1,000, corresponding to the top 1% of the tumor frequency distribution, were defined as expanded. Expanded tumor TCRs statistically deemed absent (corrected P<0.05) from at least one tumor region were classed as regional, and all other expanded tumor TCRs were classed as ubiquitous. Renyi diversity was calculated using the R vegan package after each repertoire was subsampled 100 times to 5,000 TCRs. To build CDR3 similarity networks, amino acid triplet string-kernel similarity was used, and CDR3s were connected when their pairwise similarity was above 0.82. TCRdb's own reprocessing of the public reads used fastp at Q25 and MiXCR and kept productive beta chains. Rows are unified per CDR3 protein, each entry keeping the most common DNA and genes. What appears here as the V and J calls and clone size reflects TCRdb's work, not the paper's. The sample table contains several thousand distinct CDR3 sequences; only one count was recorded for roughly a tenth of them. The ten largest clones take up 28% of the sample.

The material was lung tumor tissue, obtained at surgery. The TCR was taken from a male donor with early-stage non-small cell lung cancer.

CDR3 region: CASSPEEVTDTQYF. The DNA sequence reads TGTGCCAGCAGCCCAGAGGAAGTCACAGATACGCAGTATTTT. This chain is built from TRBV7-8 and TRBJ2-3; too little of a D gene remains to name it. The cysteine opens and the phenylalanine closes a CDR3 of 14 amino acids. The kept DNA is CDR3 alone, 42 bases in frame from the first base. Trimming takes 5 bases from V and 2 bases from J, and the germline ends sit 11 bases apart. The germline V gene encodes CDR1 SGHVS and CDR2 FQNEAQ. Full variable domain (CDR3 extended with the reference TRBV7-8 and TRBJ2-3 proteins): GAGVSQSPRYKVAKRGQDVALRCDPISGHVSLFWYQQALGQGPEFLTYFQNEAQLDKSGLPSDRFFAERPEGSVSTLKIQRTQQEDSAVYLCASSPEEVTDTQYFGPGTRLTVL.